This T cell receptor beta chain was identified in a study of T cell responses to AZD1222 COVID-19 vaccine. Worth noting for this clone: Its antigen is still unknown.

V shed 0 bases and J shed 6 bases, with 12 bases lying between them. This CDR3 is 15 amino acids long. The germline V gene encodes CDR1 LNHDA and CDR2 SQIVND (reference sequence). Assay: immunoSEQ multiplex PCR; the TCRdb copy retains only in-frame clones and omits some. The repertoire holds some 150,000 clones, around 90% seen once, with approximately 3.3% in the top ten. Study results and limitations: Reportedly, nearly half of unique spike TCRs recognized epitopes outside B.1.351/B.1.1.7 mutations. White British donors predominated, females outnumbered males, and clonal diversity was possibly underestimated.

The receptor was derived from an adult who received the AZD1222 COVID-19 vaccine. The V call is TRBV19, the J call TRBJ2-1, with a possible D match to TRBD2 (7 bases). The sequences come from peripheral blood, collected 28 days after the second AZD1222 dose. CDR3 DNA sequence: TGTGCCAGTAGTATAGAGGGAGGGGGTCGCAATGAGCAGTTCTTC. Translated, it gives CASSIEGGGRNEQFF.